A single sample is the source of the 27 T cell receptor beta chains below, sequenced in a study of cytomegalovirus exposure and HLA in healthy donors. Assay used: immunoSEQ multiplex PCR; TCRdb lists only in-frame clones, some missing. The sample carries about 110,000 clones, around 85% recorded once. Sequencing was performed on PBMCs. The receptors originated from a woman younger than 35 in good health and CMV-seronegative.

The chain links TRBV11-2 to TRBJ1-1, with D possibly matching TRBD1 (5 bases). With 0 bases removed from V and 5 bases from J, the gap between germline ends came to 28 bases. Germline V gene data show CDR1 as SGHAT and CDR2 as FQNNGV. This CDR3 is built from 20 residues. In nucleotides, the CDR3 is TGTGCCAGCAGCTTAGAGGGGAGGGGAGGGCGGCGCCCCTCCGATACTGAAGCTTTCTTT. Protein: CASSLEGRGGRRPSDTEAFF.

The chain recombines TRBV25-1 with TRBJ1-2; TRBD1 matches 11 bases. The CDR3 loop spans 17 amino acids. Germline-derived CDR1 and CDR2 are MGHDK and SYGVNS. With V trimmed by 5 bases and J by 0 bases, 8 bases remained unmatched. DNA for the CDR3: TGTGCCAGCAGTCCCCGGACAGGGGGCGCGGCTAACTATGGCTACACCTTC. Protein sequence: CASSPRTGGAANYGYTF.

The chain uses TRBV2 and TRBJ2-7, with 9 bases fitting TRBD1. With 4 bases clipped from V and 5 bases from J, the junction kept 9 bases outside the gene matches. Germline CDR1 reads SNHLY; CDR2 reads FYNNEI. The CDR3 length is 15 residues. The CDR3 loop is CASSGSDRGIDEQYF. The DNA of the CDR3 is TGTGCCAGCAGTGGTTCTGACAGGGGGATCGACGAGCAGTACTTC.

The genes are TRBV6-1 and TRBJ2-5; TRBD1 aligns across 8 bases. This CDR3 is built from 15 residues. V dropped 4 bases and J dropped 5; count of bases not matched to a gene: 9. The V gene's germline CDR1 is MNHNS and CDR2 SASEGT. The CDR3 nucleotides are TGTGCCAGCAGTGCTGGGGCAGGGGGCGCTGAGACCCAGTACTTC. Translation: CASSAGAGGAETQYF.

This chain joins TRBV30 and TRBJ2-2; D gene ambiguous. The CDR3 is 15 residues long. Deletions cut 1 base from V and 0 bases from J, with 9 bases between. Germline CDR1 and CDR2: GTSNPN and SVGIG (reference sequence). The CDR3: CAWSDKWPNTGELFF. CDR3 DNA: TGTGCCTGGAGTGACAAATGGCCGAACACCGGGGAGCTGTTTTTT.

The rearrangement joins TRBV13 to TRBJ2-7; weak D call: TRBD1 (6 bases). There are 11 residues in the CDR3. V was cut by 9 bases and J by 3 bases, with 9 bases left in between. Germline V CDR1 and CDR2: PRHDT, FYEKMQ (reference sequence). CDR3 coding DNA: TGTGCCAGTGGACAGCACTACGAGCAGTACTTC. Translating it yields CASGQHYEQYF.

The chain carries TRBV18 and TRBJ2-5, with 8 bases identical to TRBD1. The trim removed 4 bases at V and 1 base at J, leaving 2 bases unmatched. CDR1 is KGHSH and CDR2 is LQKENI in the germline V gene. The CDR3 totals 14 residues. The CDR3 loop reads CASSLGTGQETQYF. DNA for the CDR3: TGTGCCAGCTCACTGGGGACAGGCCAAGAGACCCAGTACTTC.

The chain links TRBV9 to TRBJ1-2; D gene ambiguous. CDR1 SGDLS and CDR2 YYNGEE come from the germline V gene. CDR3 length: 14 residues. V lost 4 bases to trimming and J lost 0 bases, with 10 bases between them. The CDR3 nucleotides read TGTGCCAGCAGCCTCGGAGATACTAACTATGGCTACACCTTC. Protein product: CASSLGDTNYGYTF.

V is TRBV7-9 and J is TRBJ1-2, with D possibly matching TRBD1 (6 bases). V was pared by 4 bases and J by 8 bases, with 17 bases between. This CDR3 has 14 residues. Germline assignment: CDR1 SEHNR and CDR2 FQNEAQ (reference sequence). CDR3 sequence: CASSSSGGLGGYTF. The CDR3 DNA is TGTGCCAGCAGCTCCTCGGGGGGGCTGGGCGGCTACACCTTC. Together with reference TRBV7-9 and TRBJ1-2, the CDR3 gives the full variable domain: DTGVSQNPRHKITKRGQNVTFRCDPISEHNRLYWYRQTLGQGPEFLTYFQNEAQLEKSRLLSDRFSAERPKGSFSTLEIQRTEQGDSAMYLCASSSSGGLGGYTFGSGTRLTVV.

V and J are TRBV7-7 and TRBJ2-3, with D hard to call. The V end lost 0 bases, the J end lost 2 bases, and 6 bases lay between the germline ends. The CDR3 length is 14 residues. Germline CDR1 and CDR2: SSHAT and FNYEAQ (reference sequence). The CDR3 sequence: CASSLAGDTDTQYF. CDR3 bases: TGTGCCAGCAGCTTAGCAGGAGACACAGATACGCAGTATTTT.

The chain couples TRBV29-1 to TRBJ1-2; perhaps TRBD1 as D (5 bases). V was pared by 2 bases and J by 3 bases, with 13 bases between. The CDR3 extends over 14 amino acids. CDR1 and CDR2 (germline): SQVTM, ANQGSEA. The CDR3 DNA reads as TGCAGCGTTGAAAGAAGGGGCGTCGACTATGGCTACACCTTC. Its translation: CSVERRGVDYGYTF.

The chain links TRBV12-5 to TRBJ2-7, with TRBD2 as a possible D gene (5 bases). This CDR3 is built from 12 residues. Trimming shortened V by 6 bases and J by 0 bases, and 6 bases separated the two germline ends. Germline CDR1 reads LGHNT; CDR2 reads FRNRAP. CDR3 sequence: CASGRDSYEQYF. CDR3 DNA: TGTGCTAGTGGCCGGGACTCCTACGAGCAGTACTTC.

The V gene is TRBV27, the J gene TRBJ2-3; 9 nucleotides agree with TRBD2. V gave up 4 bases and J gave up 0 bases; unmatched junction bases: 14. Germline loops: CDR1 MNHEY, CDR2 SMNVEV (reference sequence). There are 19 residues in the CDR3. In nucleotides, the CDR3 is TGTGCCAGCAGTTCGCAGCGGGGGGCGCAGGCCCGTAGCACAGATACGCAGTATTTT. Translation gives CASSSQRGAQARSTDTQYF.

This clone has only one observation. V and J are TRBV10-3 and TRBJ2-5; TRBD1 aligns across 8 bases. There are 16 residues in the CDR3. Looked up from germline, CDR1 is ENHRY and CDR2 is SYGVKD. The junction had 7 bases not matched to a gene; V was cut back by 0 bases and J by 4 bases. This chain's CDR3 is CAISESGTGTVETQYF. Here the CDR3 DNA reads TGTGCCATCAGTGAGTCCGGGACAGGAACAGTAGAGACCCAGTACTTC.

The chain combines TRBV6-5 with TRBJ1-5, with D uncertain. The CDR3 is 13 residues long. V was trimmed by 5 bases and J by 7 bases, leaving 12 bases between them. Germline V gives CDR1 MNHEY, CDR2 SVGAGI. The CDR3 reads CASSLRPGQPQHF. The CDR3 bases are TGTGCCAGCAGTCTACGCCCAGGACAGCCCCAGCATTTT.

The chain links TRBV6-1 to TRBJ2-1, with TRBD2 matching over 10 bases. V trimming: 1 base; J trimming: 7 bases; junction bases outside the gene matches: 7. Germline V CDR1 and CDR2: MNHNS, SASEGT. This CDR3 contains 16 residues. CDR3 nucleotide sequence: TGTGCCAGCAGTGAAGGACTAAGCGGGGGGGCTAATGAGCAGTTCTTC. Translating gives CASSEGLSGGANEQFF.

The chain couples TRBV6-1 to TRBJ2-5, with 14 bases fitting TRBD2. V gave up 7 bases and J gave up 7 bases; unmatched junction bases: 2. Per germline, CDR1 MNHNS and CDR2 SASEGT. CDR3 size: 13 residues. CDR3: CASTTSGGGTQYF. The CDR3 DNA follows: TGTGCCAGCACGACTAGCGGGGGGGGGACCCAGTACTTC.

The chain links TRBV29-1 to TRBJ1-4; D might be TRBD1 (5 bases). The germline V gene has CDR1 SQVTM and CDR2 ANQGSEA. The CDR3 is 10 amino acids. The V end lost 7 bases, the J end lost 6 bases, and 6 bases lay between the germline ends. The CDR3 nucleotides are TGCAGCGCGGGGGATGAAAAACTGTTTTTT. Encoded protein: CSAGDEKLFF.

The J gene is TRBJ1-5, the V gene TRBV6-5; D might be TRBD1 (5 bases). Trimming left V 2 bases short and J 5 bases short, with 7 bases between. Germline lookup yields CDR1 MNHEY and CDR2 SVGAGI. The CDR3 has 13 amino acids. The CDR3 loop is CASSYLRDQPQHF. The CDR3 coding sequence is TGTGCCAGCAGTTACCTCAGGGATCAGCCCCAGCATTTT.

The chain carries TRBV27 and TRBJ2-2; 7 bases agree with TRBD1. CDR3 length equals 14 residues. The J segment lost 8 bases and the V segment lost 4 bases, leaving 7 bases of the junction unmatched. Germline CDR1 reads MNHEY; CDR2 reads SMNVEV (reference sequence). The CDR3 sequence: CASSSTLDRGELFF. In nucleotides, the CDR3 is TGTGCCAGCAGTTCAACCCTGGACAGGGGGGAGCTGTTTTTT.

The V call is TRBV28, the J call TRBJ2-7; D possibly corresponds to TRBD1 (5 bases). V was cut by 4 bases and J by 0 bases, with 7 bases left in between. Germline CDR1 MDHEN, CDR2 SYDVKM. The CDR3 runs to 13 residues. DNA of the CDR3: TGTGCCAGCAGTTACAGGAGCTCCTACGAGCAGTACTTC. This translates into CASSYRSSYEQYF.

The chain joins TRBV4-2 to TRBJ2-7; D possibly corresponds to TRBD2 (6 bases). Between the trimmed V and J ends, which lost 1 base and 6 bases, there was a span of 19 bases. This CDR3 contains 16 residues. Germline-derived CDR1 and CDR2 are LGHNA and YNFKEQ. The DNA of the CDR3 is TGTGCCAGCAGCCAAGCCCCCGGGACTTTTTCCGGCGAGCAGTACTTC. Residues: CASSQAPGTFSGEQYF.

This chain joins TRBV5-1 and TRBJ1-5; TRBD1 matches at 7 bases. Germline CDR1 is SGHRS and CDR2 is YFSETQ. The CDR3 runs to 15 residues. The J segment lost 1 base and the V segment lost 3 bases, leaving 4 bases of the junction unmatched. CDR3 bases: TGCGCCAGCAGCTACGAGGGACAGAGCAATCAGCCCCAGCATTTT. This encodes CASSYEGQSNQPQHF.

The chain joins TRBV9 to TRBJ1-2, with 8 bases matching TRBD1. CDR3 length: 15 residues. V lost 4 bases and J lost 7; bases outside the gene matches: 12. Germline lookup yields CDR1 SGDLS and CDR2 YYNGEE. CDR3 in amino acids: CASSTNPGGSGGYTF. The CDR3 coding sequence is TGTGCCAGCAGCACTAACCCAGGGGGCTCGGGTGGCTACACCTTC.

This clone was recorded only once. The chain combines TRBV25-1 with TRBJ2-2, with 11 bases matching TRBD2. Germline V gene lookup returns CDR1 MGHDK and CDR2 SYGVNS. The CDR3 is 17 residues long. V lost 4 bases, J lost 4 bases, and 8 bases stayed unmatched. CDR3: CASSGFSGGAITGELFF. The DNA for the CDR3 is TGTGCCAGCAGTGGGTTTAGCGGGGGGGCGATCACCGGGGAGCTGTTTTTT.

V usage is TRBV13 and J usage is TRBJ1-3; unclear D gene. V lost 2 bases to trimming and J lost 2 bases, with 10 bases between them. In germline, CDR1 is PRHDT, CDR2 FYEKMQ (reference sequence). CDR3 length equals 15 residues. CDR3 DNA: TGTGCCAGCAGCTTACAACGCAGGCCTGGAAACACCATATATTTT. Its translation: CASSLQRRPGNTIYF. The variable domain in full, completed from reference TRBV13 and TRBJ1-3, reads AAGVIQSPRHLIKEKRETATLKCYPIPRHDTVYWYQQGPGQDPQFLISFYEKMQSDKGSIPDRFSAQQFSDYHSELNMSSLELGDSALYFCASSLQRRPGNTIYFGEGSWLTVV.

V usage is TRBV9 and J usage is TRBJ1-2; maybe TRBD1 (6 bases). V was trimmed by 4 bases and J by 2 bases, leaving 15 bases between them. This CDR3 has 15 residues. The germline gives CDR1 SGDLS, CDR2 YYNGEE. The CDR3 bases are TGTGCCAGCAGCACCAAGGACAGCCTAAACTATGGCTACACCTTC. It is translated as CASSTKDSLNYGYTF.